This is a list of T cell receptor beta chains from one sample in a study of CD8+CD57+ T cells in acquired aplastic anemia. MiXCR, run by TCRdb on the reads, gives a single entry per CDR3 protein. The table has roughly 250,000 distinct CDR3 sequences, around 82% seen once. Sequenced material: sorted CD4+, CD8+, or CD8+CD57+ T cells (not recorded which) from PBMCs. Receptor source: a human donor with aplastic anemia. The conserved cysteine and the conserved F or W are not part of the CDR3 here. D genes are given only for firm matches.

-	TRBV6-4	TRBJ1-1	ASSDSDTTEAF
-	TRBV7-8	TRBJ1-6	ASSLDADGTALPLH
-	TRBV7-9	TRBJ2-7	ATSGRGLGYEEY
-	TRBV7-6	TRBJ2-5	ASSLAHGPKDNQ
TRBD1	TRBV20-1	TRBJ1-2	SASVQGATHGYT
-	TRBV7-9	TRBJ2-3	ASSQGSGTRNEQ
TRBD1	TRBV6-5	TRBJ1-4	ASSYQGDNEKLF
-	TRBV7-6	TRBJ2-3	ASSLGSGPSGTNY
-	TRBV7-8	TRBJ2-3	ASSLARGSGDKY
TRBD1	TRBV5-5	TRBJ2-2	ASSLGTDTGELF
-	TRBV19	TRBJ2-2	ASNVRPNTGELF
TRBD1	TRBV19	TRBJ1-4	ASSPGTGDTTNEKLF
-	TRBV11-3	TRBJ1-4	AISETSGEQINEKLF
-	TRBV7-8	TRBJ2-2	ASSLGRDTGALF
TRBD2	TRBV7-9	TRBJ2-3	ASSSSGTWGAHQ
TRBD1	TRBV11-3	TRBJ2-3	ASSDYRGDTQY
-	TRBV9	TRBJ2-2	ASSVQGLHKEQ
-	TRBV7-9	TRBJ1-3	ASSFQRSGGSDEDGSSGNTIY
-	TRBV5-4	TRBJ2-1	ASSDGSVHEQF
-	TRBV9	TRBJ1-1	ASGVAGTGQSFAF
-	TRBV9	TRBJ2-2	ASSPPGVGELF
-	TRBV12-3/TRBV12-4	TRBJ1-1	ASSFYICSAQDRDRDLNTEAF